In this sample, the clone carrying this T cell receptor beta chain turned up once. The antigen is not known. This sample is part of a study of blood T cells in healthy people across ages. Notes on the study in general: Higher diversity and more naive CD4+ cells were features of long-lived donors, compared to aged donors. With age, beta diversity per million T cells declined roughly linearly, significantly by approximately 41.

Extractions gave at least 5.5 micrograms of total RNA per sample. Primers used in a second PCR of about 6 to 12 cycles were a sample-barcoded 5' primer and a J-beta primer mix. The authors tagged each cDNA molecule using a template-switch adaptor with 12 random nucleotides. TCRdb reprocessed the 5' RACE reads with MiXCR, giving one entry per CDR3 protein. The sample shows about 1.8 million distinct CDR3 sequences, roughly 49% of them seen only once. Germline-derived CDR1 and CDR2 are SGHRS and YFSETQ. The CDR3 is made up of 14 amino acids. V was shortened by 4 bases and J by 7 bases, with 17 bases between the two germline ends.

The clonotype was recovered from a woman in her thirties or forties in good health. Sequenced sample: blood. This chain links TRBV5-1 with TRBJ1-2; D ambiguous. CDR3 loop: CASSSSHSLGGYTF. The CDR3 DNA reads TGCGCCAGCAGCAGCAGTCACTCGCTAGGTGGCTACACCTTC.